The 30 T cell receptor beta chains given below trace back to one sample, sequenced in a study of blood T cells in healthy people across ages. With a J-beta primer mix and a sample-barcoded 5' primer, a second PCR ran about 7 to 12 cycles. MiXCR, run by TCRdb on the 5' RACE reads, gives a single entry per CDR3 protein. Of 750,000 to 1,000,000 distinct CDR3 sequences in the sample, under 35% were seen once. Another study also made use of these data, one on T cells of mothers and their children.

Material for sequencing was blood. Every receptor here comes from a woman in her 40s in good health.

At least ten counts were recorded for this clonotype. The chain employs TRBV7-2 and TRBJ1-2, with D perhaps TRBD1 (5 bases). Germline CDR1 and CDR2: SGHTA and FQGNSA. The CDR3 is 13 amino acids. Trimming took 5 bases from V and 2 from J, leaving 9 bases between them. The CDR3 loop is CASSVGRNYGYTF. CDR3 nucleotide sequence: TGTGCCAGCAGCGTGGGACGGAACTATGGCTACACCTTC.

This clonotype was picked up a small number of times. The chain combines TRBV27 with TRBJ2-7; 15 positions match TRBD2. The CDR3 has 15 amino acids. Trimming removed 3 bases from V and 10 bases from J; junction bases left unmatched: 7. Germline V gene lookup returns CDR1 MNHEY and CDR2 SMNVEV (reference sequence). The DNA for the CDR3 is TGTGCCAGCAGTTTCGGACTAGCGGGGGGGCTCGCCCAGTACTTC. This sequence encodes CASSFGLAGGLAQYF.

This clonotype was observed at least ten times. The CDR3 DNA sequence: TGTGCCAGCTCACCAATGCCGGGTGGTGGGCACGAGCAGTACTTC. This gives the protein CASSPMPGGGHEQYF. J is TRBJ2-7 and V is TRBV18; D is uncertain. The CDR3 length is 15 residues. Germline values: CDR1 KGHSH, CDR2 LQKENI. V dropped 2 bases and J dropped 5 bases, with 16 bases sitting between them.

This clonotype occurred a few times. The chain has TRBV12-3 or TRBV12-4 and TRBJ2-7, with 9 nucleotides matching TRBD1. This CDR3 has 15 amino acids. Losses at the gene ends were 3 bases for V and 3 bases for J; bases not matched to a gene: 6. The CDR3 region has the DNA TGTGCCAGCAGTTTTAGGACAGGGGACATCTACGAGCAGTACTTC. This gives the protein CASSFRTGDIYEQYF.

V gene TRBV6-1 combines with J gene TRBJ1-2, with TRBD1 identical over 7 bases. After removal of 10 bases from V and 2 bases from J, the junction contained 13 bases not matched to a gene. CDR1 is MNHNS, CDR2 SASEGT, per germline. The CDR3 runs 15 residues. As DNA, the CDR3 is TGTGCCATCCGTGACTCCGGGACAGACAACTATGGCTACACCTTC. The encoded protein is CAIRDSGTDNYGYTF.

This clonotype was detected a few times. The CDR3 protein is CASSNTGNLAEAFF. CDR3 DNA sequence: TGTGCCAGCAGCAACACAGGGAACTTAGCTGAAGCTTTCTTT. This chain links TRBV11-2 with TRBJ1-1; a possible D gene is TRBD1 (6 bases). The CDR3 is made up of 14 amino acids. With 5 bases removed from V and 6 bases from J, the gap between germline ends came to 16 bases. Germline CDR1 reads SGHAT; CDR2 reads FQNNGV.

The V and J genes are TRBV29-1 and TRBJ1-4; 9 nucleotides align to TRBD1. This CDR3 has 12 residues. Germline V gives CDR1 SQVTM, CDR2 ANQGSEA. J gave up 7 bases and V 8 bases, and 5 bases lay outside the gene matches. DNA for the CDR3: TGCAGCTTTCGGGACAGGGTTGAAAAACTGTTTTTT. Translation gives CSFRDRVEKLFF.

The CDR3 spells CAISINSNQPQHF. In nucleotides, the CDR3 is TGTGCCATCAGCATTAATAGCAATCAGCCCCAGCATTTT. The chain carries TRBV10-3 and TRBJ1-5; unclear D gene. The CDR3 covers 13 residues. The germline gives CDR1 ENHRY, CDR2 SYGVKD. V was pared by 6 bases and J by 0 bases, with 6 bases between.

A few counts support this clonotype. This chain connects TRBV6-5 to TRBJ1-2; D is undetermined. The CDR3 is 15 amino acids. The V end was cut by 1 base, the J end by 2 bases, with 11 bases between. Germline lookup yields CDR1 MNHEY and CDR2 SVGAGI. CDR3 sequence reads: CASSYWADNNYGYTF. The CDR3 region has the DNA TGTGCCAGCAGTTACTGGGCGGATAACAACTATGGCTACACCTTC.

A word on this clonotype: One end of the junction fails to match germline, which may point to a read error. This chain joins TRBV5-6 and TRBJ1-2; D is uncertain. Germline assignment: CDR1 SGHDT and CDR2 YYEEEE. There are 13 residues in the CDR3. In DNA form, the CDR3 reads TGTGCCAGCAGCCTGACTCTTAACTATGACTACACCTTC. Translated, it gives CASSLTLNYDYTF.

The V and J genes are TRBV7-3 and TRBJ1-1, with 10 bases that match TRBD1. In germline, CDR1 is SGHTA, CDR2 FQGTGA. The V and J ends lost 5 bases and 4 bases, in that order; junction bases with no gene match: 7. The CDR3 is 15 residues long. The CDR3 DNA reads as TGTGCCAGCAGCCCGGCAGGACAGGGGGTCACTGAAGCTTTCTTT. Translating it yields CASSPAGQGVTEAFF.

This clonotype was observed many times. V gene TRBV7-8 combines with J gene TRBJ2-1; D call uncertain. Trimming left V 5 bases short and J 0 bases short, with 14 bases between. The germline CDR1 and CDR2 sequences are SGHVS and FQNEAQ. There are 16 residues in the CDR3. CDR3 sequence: CASSGYSAISYNEQFF. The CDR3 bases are TGTGCCAGCAGCGGGTATTCGGCCATCTCCTACAATGAGCAGTTCTTC.

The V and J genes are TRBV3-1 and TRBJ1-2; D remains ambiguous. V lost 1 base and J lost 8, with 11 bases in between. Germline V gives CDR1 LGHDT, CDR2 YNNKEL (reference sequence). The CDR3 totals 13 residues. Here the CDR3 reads CASSQGSSKGYTF. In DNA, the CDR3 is TGTGCCAGCAGCCAAGGATCTTCTAAGGGCTACACCTTC.

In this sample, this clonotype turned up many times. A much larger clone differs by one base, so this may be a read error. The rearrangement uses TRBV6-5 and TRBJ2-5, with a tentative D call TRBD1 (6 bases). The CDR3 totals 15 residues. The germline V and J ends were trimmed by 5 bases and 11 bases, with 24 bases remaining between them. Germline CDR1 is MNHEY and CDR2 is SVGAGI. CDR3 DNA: TGTGCCAGCAGTCTACGACAGGCCCACGTCAATGAGCAGTACTTC. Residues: CASSLRQAHVNEQYF.

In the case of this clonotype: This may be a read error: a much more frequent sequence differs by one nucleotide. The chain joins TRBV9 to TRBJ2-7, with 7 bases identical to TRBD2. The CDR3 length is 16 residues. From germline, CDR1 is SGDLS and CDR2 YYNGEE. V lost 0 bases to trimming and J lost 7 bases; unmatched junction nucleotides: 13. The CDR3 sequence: CASSVEGTGGLNEQYF. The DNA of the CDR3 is TGTGCCAGCAGCGTAGAAGGGACGGGGGGTCTAAATGAGCAGTACTTC. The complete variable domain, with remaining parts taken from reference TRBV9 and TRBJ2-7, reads DSGVTQTPKHLITATGQRVTLRCSPRSGDLSVYWYQQSLDQGLQFLIQYYNGEERAKGNILERFSAQQFPDLHSELNLSSLELGDSALYFCASSVEGTGGLNEQYFGPGTRLTVT.

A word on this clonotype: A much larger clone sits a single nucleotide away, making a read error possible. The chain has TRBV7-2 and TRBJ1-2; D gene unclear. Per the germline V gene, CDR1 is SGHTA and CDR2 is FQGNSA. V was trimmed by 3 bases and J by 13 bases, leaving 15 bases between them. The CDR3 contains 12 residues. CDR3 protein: CASSFPETRCTF. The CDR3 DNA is TGTGCCAGCAGCTTCCCCGAGACACGCTGCACCTTC.

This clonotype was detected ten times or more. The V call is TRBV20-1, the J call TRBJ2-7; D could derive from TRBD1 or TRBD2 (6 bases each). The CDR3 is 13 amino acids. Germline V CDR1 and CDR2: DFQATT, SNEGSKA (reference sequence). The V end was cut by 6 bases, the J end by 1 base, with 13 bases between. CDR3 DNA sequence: TGCAGTGCCGGAGGGGGGACTTCCTACGAGCAGTACTTC. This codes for CSAGGGTSYEQYF.

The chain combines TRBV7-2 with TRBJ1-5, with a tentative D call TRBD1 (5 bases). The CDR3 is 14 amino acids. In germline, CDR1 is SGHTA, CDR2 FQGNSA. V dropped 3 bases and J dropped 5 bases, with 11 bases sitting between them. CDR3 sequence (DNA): TGTGCCAGCAGCTTCCGGCCCAGGGATCAGCCCCAGCATTTT. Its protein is CASSFRPRDQPQHF.

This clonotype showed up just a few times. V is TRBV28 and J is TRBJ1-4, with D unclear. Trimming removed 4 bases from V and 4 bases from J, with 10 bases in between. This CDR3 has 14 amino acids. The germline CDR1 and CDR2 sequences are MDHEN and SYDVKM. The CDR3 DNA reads TGTGCCAGCAGTTCAAACGGATTTAATGAAAAACTGTTTTTT. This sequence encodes CASSSNGFNEKLFF.

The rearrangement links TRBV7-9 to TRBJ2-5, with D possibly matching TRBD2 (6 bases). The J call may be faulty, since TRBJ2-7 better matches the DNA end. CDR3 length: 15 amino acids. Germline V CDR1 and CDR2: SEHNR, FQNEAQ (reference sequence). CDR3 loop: CASSLVTGVSREQYF. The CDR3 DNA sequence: TGTGCCAGCAGCTTAGTTACGGGGGTTTCTCGCGAGCAGTACTTC.

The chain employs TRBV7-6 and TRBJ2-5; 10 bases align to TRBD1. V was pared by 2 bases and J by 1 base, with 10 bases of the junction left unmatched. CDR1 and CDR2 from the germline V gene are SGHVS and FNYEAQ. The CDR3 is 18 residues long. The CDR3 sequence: CASSLLETGGAFQETQYF. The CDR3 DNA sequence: TGTGCCAGCAGCTTATTGGAGACAGGGGGCGCGTTCCAAGAGACCCAGTACTTC.

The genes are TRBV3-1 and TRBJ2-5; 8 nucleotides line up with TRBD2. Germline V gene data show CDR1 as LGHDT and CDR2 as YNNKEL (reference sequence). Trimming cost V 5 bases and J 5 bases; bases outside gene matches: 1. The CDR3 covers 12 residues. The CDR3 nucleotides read TGTGCCAGCAGCGGACTAGCTGAGACCCAGTACTTC. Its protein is CASSGLAETQYF.

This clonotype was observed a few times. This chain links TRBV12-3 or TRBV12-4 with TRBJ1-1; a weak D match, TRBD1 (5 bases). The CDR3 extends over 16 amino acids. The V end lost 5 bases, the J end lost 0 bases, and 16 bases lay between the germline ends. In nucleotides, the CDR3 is TGTGCCAGCAGTCAGGGCGGTTTGGGGATGAACACTGAAGCTTTCTTT. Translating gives CASSQGGLGMNTEAFF.

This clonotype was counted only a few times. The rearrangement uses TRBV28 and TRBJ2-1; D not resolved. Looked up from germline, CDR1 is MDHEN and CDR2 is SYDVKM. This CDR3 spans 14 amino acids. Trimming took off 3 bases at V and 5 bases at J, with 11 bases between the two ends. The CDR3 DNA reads TGTGCCAGCAGTTTCATACAGAGAGACAATGAGCAGTTCTTC. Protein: CASSFIQRDNEQFF.

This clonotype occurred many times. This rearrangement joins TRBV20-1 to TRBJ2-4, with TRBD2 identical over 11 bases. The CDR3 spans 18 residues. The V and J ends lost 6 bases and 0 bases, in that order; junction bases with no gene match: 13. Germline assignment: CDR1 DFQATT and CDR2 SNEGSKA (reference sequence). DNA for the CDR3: TGCAGTGCACCGGTTAGCGGGGGGGCCAATTTAGCCAAAAACATTCAGTACTTC. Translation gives CSAPVSGGANLAKNIQYF.

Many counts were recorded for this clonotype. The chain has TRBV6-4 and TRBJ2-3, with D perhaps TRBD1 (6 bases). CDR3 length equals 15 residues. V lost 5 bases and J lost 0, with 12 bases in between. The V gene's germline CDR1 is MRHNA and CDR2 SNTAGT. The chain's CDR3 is CASSRQEASTDTQYF. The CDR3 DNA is TGTGCCAGCAGTAGACAGGAAGCAAGCACAGATACGCAGTATTTT.

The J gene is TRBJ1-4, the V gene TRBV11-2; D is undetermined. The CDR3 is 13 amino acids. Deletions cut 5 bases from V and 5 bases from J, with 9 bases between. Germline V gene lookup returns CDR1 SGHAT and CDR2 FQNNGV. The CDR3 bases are TGTGCCAGCAGCCCCTTCGGCAATGAAAAACTGTTTTTT. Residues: CASSPFGNEKLFF.

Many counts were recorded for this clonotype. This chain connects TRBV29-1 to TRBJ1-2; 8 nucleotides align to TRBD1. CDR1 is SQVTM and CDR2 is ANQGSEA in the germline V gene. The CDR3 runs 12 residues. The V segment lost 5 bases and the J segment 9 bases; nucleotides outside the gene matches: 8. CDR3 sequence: CSVLTGATSYTF. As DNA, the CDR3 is TGCAGCGTTCTGACAGGGGCGACTAGCTACACCTTC.

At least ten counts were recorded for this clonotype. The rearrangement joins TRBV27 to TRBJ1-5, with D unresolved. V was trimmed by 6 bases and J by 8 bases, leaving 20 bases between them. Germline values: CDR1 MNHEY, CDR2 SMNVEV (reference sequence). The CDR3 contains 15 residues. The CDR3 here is CASRGVARSFEPQHF. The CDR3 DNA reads TGTGCCAGCAGGGGTGTGGCCCGATCATTTGAGCCCCAGCATTTT.

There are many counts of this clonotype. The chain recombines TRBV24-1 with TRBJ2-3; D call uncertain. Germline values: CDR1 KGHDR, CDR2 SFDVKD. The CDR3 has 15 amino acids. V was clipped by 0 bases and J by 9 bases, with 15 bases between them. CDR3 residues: CATSDLRDRPRTQYF. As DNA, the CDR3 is TGTGCCACCAGTGATTTGCGAGACCGTCCCAGGACGCAGTATTTT.